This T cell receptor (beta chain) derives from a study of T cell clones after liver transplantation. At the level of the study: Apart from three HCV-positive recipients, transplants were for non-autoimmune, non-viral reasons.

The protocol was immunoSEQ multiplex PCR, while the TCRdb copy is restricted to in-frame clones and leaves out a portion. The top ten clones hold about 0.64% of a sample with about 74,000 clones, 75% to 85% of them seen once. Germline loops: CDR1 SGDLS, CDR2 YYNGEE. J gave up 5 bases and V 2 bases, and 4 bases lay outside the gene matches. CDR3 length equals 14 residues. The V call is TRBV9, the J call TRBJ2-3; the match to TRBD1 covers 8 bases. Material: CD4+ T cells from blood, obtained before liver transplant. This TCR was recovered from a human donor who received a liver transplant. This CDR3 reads CASSVQGAEDTQYF. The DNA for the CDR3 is TGTGCCAGCAGCGTTCAGGGGGCGGAAGATACGCAGTATTTT.